This T cell receptor (beta chain) came from a study of T cell responses to AZD1222 COVID-19 vaccine. Study-level points and caveats: Spike-specific TCR breadth and depth rose after two AZD1222 doses. Among those given AZD1222, only 6 or 7 were seropositive at baseline. Donors were chiefly white British, with a greater number of females, and clonal diversity was perhaps underestimated.

The data were produced by immunoSEQ multiplex PCR, yet TCRdb's version contains in-frame clones alone and is incomplete. The table lists 70,000 to 100,000 clones, roughly 92% of them singletons, with less than 4% in the top ten. A note on this clone: Its antigen is undetermined.

Germline V gives CDR1 SQVTM, CDR2 ANQGSEA. Trimming removed 3 bases from V and 3 bases from J, with 14 bases in between. The CDR3 contains 14 residues. J is TRBJ1-1 and V is TRBV29-1; the D gene is possibly TRBD1 (6 bases). The clonotype comes from an adult who received the AZD1222 COVID-19 vaccine. The source was peripheral blood, collected 28 days after the second AZD1222 dose. The CDR3 DNA sequence: TGCAGCGTTGACGGGGGGCGCAGGTACACTGAAGCTTTCTTT. It yields the protein CSVDGGRRYTEAFF.